The 18 T cell receptor beta chains listed next were all sequenced from one sample in a study of blood T cell repertoires in COVID-19 (dated by TCRdb to 2018 to 2021). Library method: the immunoSEQ multiplex PCR assay. TCRdb re-hosts the immuneACCESS table, in-frame sequences only. Its copies lack some clones; in the studies checked, an unresolved V gene accounts for under half of them, and the cause for the rest is not known. Counted in this sample were about 150,000 clones; 87% of them appeared once. The ten largest account for 4% of the sample. Sequencing was carried out using PBMCs or T cells enriched from blood (not recorded which). The source is a woman in her forties who had been exposed to COVID-19.

J is TRBJ1-3 and V is TRBV5-4; TRBD1 matches 8 bases. The CDR3 runs to 16 residues. With V trimmed by 4 bases and J by 4 bases, 10 bases remained unmatched. Germline lookup yields CDR1 SGHNT and CDR2 YYREEE (reference sequence). The CDR3 sequence: CASSRVPGTGGNTIYF. The CDR3 DNA is TGTGCCAGCAGCAGGGTACCCGGGACAGGAGGAAACACCATATATTTT. The entire variable domain, with the rest obtained from reference TRBV5-4 and TRBJ1-3, is as follows: ETGVTQSPTHLIKTRGQQVTLRCSSQSGHNTVSWYQQALGQGPQFIFQYYREEENGRGNFPPRFSGLQFPNYSSELNVNALELDDSALYLCASSRVPGTGGNTIYFGEGSWLTVV.

This clone was counted between two and nine times. J is TRBJ2-7 and V is TRBV7-9, with 8 nucleotides matching TRBD1. The junction had 6 bases not matched to a gene; V was cut back by 9 bases and J by 5 bases. Germline loops: CDR1 SEHNR, CDR2 FQNEAQ (reference sequence). This CDR3 contains 12 residues. DNA of the CDR3: TGTGCCAGTAGTGAGACAGGGGACGAGCAGTACTTC. The encoded protein is CASSETGDEQYF.

The V call is TRBV7-2, the J call TRBJ1-1; TRBD1 aligns across 7 bases. Germline CDR1 SGHTA, CDR2 FQGNSA. There are 14 residues in the CDR3. The V and J ends lost 6 bases and 1 base, in that order; junction bases with no gene match: 5. The CDR3 DNA reads as TGTGCCAGCAGTGACAGGGCGGGGAACACTGAAGCTTTCTTT. Encoded protein: CASSDRAGNTEAFF.

This chain connects TRBV28 to TRBJ2-3, with a tentative D call TRBD1 (5 bases). CDR3 size: 14 residues. V gave up 4 bases and J gave up 3 bases, with 11 bases separating them. The germline gives CDR1 MDHEN, CDR2 SYDVKM. CDR3 DNA: TGTGCCAGCAGTTCGCAGGGTTGGACAGATACGCAGTATTTT. Translated, it gives CASSSQGWTDTQYF.

This clone occurred once. V gene TRBV11-2 combines with J gene TRBJ1-6, with TRBD1 matching over 7 bases. The germline V gene has CDR1 SGHAT and CDR2 FQNNGV. V was pared by 6 bases and J by 1 base, with 6 bases of the junction left unmatched. CDR3 size: 16 residues. This CDR3 is CASRKQGWSYNSPLHF. Here the CDR3 DNA reads TGTGCCAGCAGAAAACAGGGGTGGTCCTATAATTCACCCCTCCACTTT.

The genes are TRBV28 and TRBJ2-1; 7 bases match TRBD2. J gave up 6 bases and V 7 bases, and 3 bases lay outside the gene matches. The V gene's germline CDR1 is MDHEN and CDR2 SYDVKM. The CDR3 length is 12 residues. The DNA for the CDR3 is TGTGCCAGCACTTGGGGGGGCAATGAGCAGTTCTTC. Translating gives CASTWGGNEQFF.

This sequence joins TRBV6-5 and TRBJ1-1; D not certain. The CDR3 is 13 residues long. Germline loops: CDR1 MNHEY, CDR2 SVGAGI. The V end was cut by 3 bases, the J end by 2 bases, with 7 bases between. The CDR3 sequence: CASSYSDNTEAFF. The CDR3 DNA reads TGTGCCAGCAGTTATTCAGATAACACTGAAGCTTTCTTT.

This chain links TRBV7-2 with TRBJ1-2, with 8 bases matching TRBD1. CDR1 is SGHTA, CDR2 FQGNSA, per germline. There are 15 residues in the CDR3. J was trimmed by 6 bases and V by 1 base; bases with no gene match: 7. The CDR3 loop reads CASSLGTGLQHGYTF. For the CDR3, the DNA is TGTGCCAGCAGCTTAGGGACAGGGCTGCAGCATGGCTACACCTTC.

The V call is TRBV14, the J call TRBJ1-1; D is undetermined. This CDR3 is 17 amino acids long. CDR1 and CDR2 (germline): SGHDN, FVKESK. V lost 1 base and J lost 0, with 15 bases in between. The CDR3 region is CASSQGRGWRMNTEAFF. The CDR3 bases are TGTGCCAGCAGCCAAGGAAGAGGTTGGAGAATGAACACTGAAGCTTTCTTT.

This chain links TRBV5-1 with TRBJ1-6, with 8 positions matching TRBD1. The germline V gene encodes CDR1 SGHRS and CDR2 YFSETQ. The ends lost 5 bases at V and 1 base at J; junction bases unmatched: 2. This CDR3 spans 15 amino acids. For the CDR3, the DNA is TGCGCCAGCAGTACAGGGGGGTCCTATAATTCACCCCTCCACTTT. Its protein is CASSTGGSYNSPLHF.

This chain's CDR3 is CASSFGGTNEKLFF. The CDR3, as DNA: TGTGCCAGCAGCTTCGGAGGAACTAATGAAAAACTGTTTTTT. The gene calls are TRBV7-9 and TRBJ1-4, with D unresolved. The CDR3 loop spans 14 amino acids. Germline CDR1 and CDR2: SEHNR and FQNEAQ (reference sequence). The V and J ends lost 3 bases and 1 base respectively, with 6 bases between them.

The V call is TRBV7-2, the J call TRBJ1-2; 9 bases agree with TRBD1. CDR1 SGHTA and CDR2 FQGNSA come from the germline V gene. This CDR3 contains 13 residues. Trimming at V came to 3 bases and at J to 8 bases, leaving 4 bases not matched to a gene. CDR3 region: CASSLGQGGGYTF. CDR3 nucleotides: TGTGCCAGCAGCTTGGGACAGGGAGGCGGCTACACCTTC.

The chain couples TRBV28 to TRBJ2-5; D may be TRBD2 (6 bases). From germline, CDR1 is MDHEN and CDR2 SYDVKM. CDR3 length: 16 amino acids. V shed 3 bases and J shed 2 bases, with 16 bases lying between them. In nucleotides, the CDR3 is TGTGCCAGCAGTTTTGGAGGGGCTTTCGATCAAGAGACCCAGTACTTC. It encodes CASSFGGAFDQETQYF.

The V call is TRBV19, the J call TRBJ1-5; 12 bases align to TRBD1. V trimming: 5 bases; J trimming: 6 bases; junction bases outside the gene matches: 11. Germline V CDR1 and CDR2: LNHDA, SQIVND (reference sequence). This CDR3 has 17 residues. The CDR3 sequence is CASSLGPGQGASQPQHF. The CDR3 DNA follows: TGTGCCAGTAGTCTCGGCCCGGGACAGGGGGCGAGTCAGCCCCAGCATTTT. Full variable domain (missing parts from reference TRBV19 and TRBJ1-5): DGGITQSPKYLFRKEGQNVTLSCEQNLNHDAMYWYRQDPGQGLRLIYYSQIVNDFQKGDIAEGYSVSREKKESFPLTVTSAQKNPTAFYLCASSLGPGQGASQPQHFGDGTRLSIL.

The chain uses TRBV2 and TRBJ2-7, with D perhaps matching TRBD1 (6 bases). V lost 7 bases to trimming and J lost 6 bases, with 7 bases between them. Germline CDR1 SNHLY, CDR2 FYNNEI. The CDR3 spans 10 residues. This CDR3 reads CASTQGEQYF. DNA of the CDR3: TGTGCCAGCACACAGGGCGAGCAGTACTTC.

This clone was counted many times. The identical CDR3 is also encoded by other nucleotide sequences in the sample. V and J are TRBV24-1 and TRBJ2-2; 10 bases are shared with TRBD1. The CDR3 contains 16 residues. Looked up from germline, CDR1 is KGHDR and CDR2 is SFDVKD. J gave up 5 bases and V 3 bases, and 5 bases lay outside the gene matches. DNA of the CDR3: TGTGCCACCAGTGATCCGGGACAGGGGACGACCGGGGAGCTGTTTTTT. It codes for CATSDPGQGTTGELFF.

The V call is TRBV11-2, the J call TRBJ1-2; 7 nucleotides align to TRBD1. Germline V gene data show CDR1 as SGHAT and CDR2 as FQNNGV. This CDR3 comprises 16 residues. Trimming at V came to 0 bases and at J to 3 bases, leaving 7 bases not matched to a gene. CDR3 sequence: CASSLDRGGQDYGYTF. For the CDR3, the DNA is TGTGCCAGCAGCTTAGATCGGGGCGGACAGGACTATGGCTACACCTTC.

The chain recombines TRBV5-1 with TRBJ2-5; 9 bases line up with TRBD1. This CDR3 is built from 15 residues. Germline CDR1 SGHRS, CDR2 YFSETQ. The V and J ends lost 6 bases and 5 bases, in that order; junction bases with no gene match: 11. The CDR3 sequence is CASTPISGTGETQYF. CDR3 DNA sequence: TGCGCCAGCACCCCGATATCCGGGACAGGGGAGACCCAGTACTTC.